This is a list of T cell receptor beta chains from one sample in a study of blood T cell repertoires in COVID-19. The table came from immunoSEQ multiplex PCR; TCRdb's copy has only in-frame clones and leaves some out. The sample includes around 620,000 clones, 80% to 90% of them seen just once. Sequencing input: peripheral blood. Receptors were obtained from a young woman with acute or convalescent COVID-19. Both conserved end residues are part of each CDR3. The D gene is left open where the match is weak. The listing skips clone size in some rows; elsewhere it reads once, few, many or a size class.

v_call,d_call,j_call,clone_size,cdr3_aa,cdr3_nt
TRBV29-1,NA,TRBJ1-4,NA,CSGAGATNEKLFF,TGCAGCGGAGCAGGGGCAACTAATGAAAAACTGTTTTTT
TRBV19,NA,TRBJ1-1,NA,CASSEGQMNTEAFF,TGTGCCAGTAGTGAGGGACAAATGAACACTGAAGCTTTCTTT
TRBV6-2/TRBV6-3,NA,TRBJ2-2,NA,CASSPERAGELFF,TGTGCCAGCAGCCCCGAGAGGGCCGGGGAGCTGTTTTTT
TRBV9,TRBD1,TRBJ2-3,NA,CASSPRQGPDTQYF,TGTGCCAGCAGCCCCCGACAGGGACCAGATACGCAGTATTTT
TRBV7-9,NA,TRBJ2-7,once,CASSLSGQGYEQYF,TGTGCCAGCAGCTTGAGCGGGCAGGGCTACGAGCAGTACTTC
TRBV9,NA,TRBJ2-6,NA,CASSVGDSLNGGANVLTF,TGTGCCAGCAGCGTAGGGGACTCCCTTAACGGGGGGGCCAACGTCCTGACTTTC
TRBV9,TRBD2,TRBJ2-7,NA,CASSVSPSGGFSYEQYF,TGTGCCAGCAGCGTAAGTCCCAGCGGGGGCTTTTCCTACGAGCAGTACTTC
TRBV6-5,TRBD1,TRBJ2-1,NA,CASASGTGYADEQFF,TGTGCCAGTGCGTCCGGGACAGGGTATGCGGATGAGCAGTTCTTC
TRBV5-1,NA,TRBJ2-5,NA,CASSGGLAETQYF,TGCGCCAGCAGCGGCGGTCTTGCGGAGACCCAGTACTTC
TRBV18,TRBD1,TRBJ2-7,once,CASSSDRGNSYEQYF,TGTGCCAGCTCATCAGACAGGGGGAACTCCTACGAGCAGTACTTC
TRBV19,NA,TRBJ1-2,NA,CASSIVMWGEDGYTF,TGTGCCAGTAGTATCGTTATGTGGGGCGAGGATGGCTACACCTTC
TRBV15,TRBD1,TRBJ1-1,NA,CATSRGIGTGGSMNTEAFF,TGTGCCACCAGCAGAGGGATCGGGACAGGAGGCTCGATGAACACTGAAGCTTTCTTT
TRBV10-3,NA,TRBJ1-2,NA,CAISESSGGGYTF,TGTGCCATCAGTGAATCATCGGGGGGTGGCTACACCTTC
TRBV6-1,NA,TRBJ2-1,many,CASSDGSEQFF,TGTGCCAGCAGTGACGGGAGTGAGCAGTTCTTC
TRBV30,NA,TRBJ1-1,NA,CAWTFGGNTEAFF,TGTGCCTGGACCTTTGGCGGAAACACTGAAGCTTTCTTT
TRBV11-2,NA,TRBJ2-1,NA,CASSLVSGYNEQFF,TGTGCCAGCAGCTTAGTTTCGGGATACAATGAGCAGTTCTTC
TRBV12-5,NA,TRBJ1-2,NA,CASALDRYGYTF,TGTGCTAGTGCCCTGGACAGATATGGCTACACCTTC
TRBV21-1,NA,TRBJ1-2,NA,CASSKRQGGGYTF,TGTGCCAGCAGCAAACGTCAGGGGGGTGGCTACACCTTC
TRBV10-3,NA,TRBJ1-3,NA,CAISATGGAGSSSGNTIYF,TGTGCCATCAGTGCTACCGGGGGTGCAGGCTCGAGCTCTGGAAACACCATATATTTT
TRBV18,NA,TRBJ1-5,NA,CASSPLDTSRPQHF,TGTGCCAGCTCACCCTTGGACACTTCAAGGCCCCAGCATTTT
TRBV11-2,TRBD1,TRBJ1-2,NA,CASSLLMEGAGGYTF,TGTGCCAGCAGCTTGTTGATGGAGGGGGCAGGTGGCTACACCTTC
TRBV2,NA,TRBJ1-5,NA,CASSRQGNSNQPQHF,TGTGCCAGCAGTCGCCAGGGGAATAGCAATCAGCCCCAGCATTTT
TRBV19,NA,TRBJ1-1,NA,CASSTEEGGLSGAFF,TGTGCCAGTAGTACGGAGGAAGGGGGATTGTCGGGAGCTTTCTTT
TRBV5-6,NA,TRBJ2-2,NA,CASSPDTGELFF,TGTGCCAGCAGCCCCGACACCGGGGAGCTGTTTTTT
TRBV27,NA,TRBJ1-1,NA,CASAHSGGFTEAFF,TGTGCCAGCGCCCATTCGGGGGGGTTTACTGAAGCTTTCTTT
TRBV6-5,TRBD1,TRBJ1-4,NA,CASSYLPGTGAEKLFF,TGTGCCAGCAGTTACTTGCCCGGGACAGGGGCTGAAAAACTGTTTTTT
TRBV6-5,TRBD2,TRBJ2-7,NA,CASSYRSGSEQYF,TGTGCCAGCAGTTACCGTAGCGGGAGCGAGCAGTACTTC
TRBV10-3,NA,TRBJ1-1,NA,CAIRAKTMNTEAFF,TGTGCCATCAGGGCAAAGACTATGAACACTGAAGCTTTCTTT
TRBV27,NA,TRBJ1-2,once,CASSPRLSEGYTF,TGTGCCAGCAGCCCCCGACTGAGTGAAGGCTACACCTTC
TRBV9,NA,TRBJ1-3,NA,CASSVSLGQGNTIYF,TGTGCCAGCAGCGTGTCCTTGGGGCAGGGAAACACCATATATTTT
TRBV6-4,TRBD2,TRBJ2-1,NA,CASSDRSGDYNEQFF,TGTGCCAGCAGTGACAGAAGCGGGGACTACAATGAGCAGTTCTTC
TRBV7-9,NA,TRBJ1-1,once,CASSLVGAEAFF,TGTGCCAGCAGTCTCGTAGGGGCTGAAGCTTTCTTT
TRBV21-1,NA,TRBJ2-7,NA,CASSNSARRDYEQYF,TGTGCCAGCAGCAATTCAGCAAGGAGAGACTACGAGCAGTACTTC
TRBV19,TRBD1,TRBJ1-1,NA,CASSSYRGYMNTEAFF,TGTGCCAGTAGTTCCTACAGGGGTTACATGAACACTGAAGCTTTCTTT
TRBV3-1/TRBV3-2,TRBD2,TRBJ2-1,NA,CASSFGLAGWFGNEQFF,TGTGCCAGCAGTTTCGGACTAGCGGGGTGGTTTGGGAATGAGCAGTTCTTC
TRBV19,NA,TRBJ1-2,NA,CASSKGVGARGYTF,TGTGCCAGTAGTAAGGGGGTCGGGGCCAGAGGCTACACCTTC
TRBV3-1/TRBV3-2,TRBD2,TRBJ2-1,NA,CASSPRGGEQFF,TGTGCCAGCAGCCCCCGGGGGGGTGAGCAGTTCTTC
TRBV9,NA,TRBJ2-1,NA,CASSVGGGGSYNEQFF,TGTGCCAGCAGCGTAGGGGGAGGGGGAAGCTACAATGAGCAGTTCTTC
TRBV9,TRBD1,TRBJ1-6,NA,CASSRDRNHSPLHF,TGTGCCAGCAGCCGGGACAGGAATCATTCACCCCTCCACTTT
TRBV28,TRBD1,TRBJ1-3,NA,CASSHGTGVGNF,TGTGCCAGCAGTCACGGGACAGGGGTCGGGAATTTT
TRBV29-1,NA,TRBJ1-6,NA,CSGMWGDNSPLHF,TGCAGCGGAATGTGGGGCGATAATTCACCCCTCCACTTT
TRBV24-1,NA,TRBJ2-5,NA,CATSDLGGGRQETQYF,TGTGCCACCAGTGATTTGGGAGGGGGCCGACAAGAGACCCAGTACTTC
TRBV7-2,TRBD1,TRBJ1-1,NA,CASRPAGGTEAFF,TGTGCCAGCAGGCCCGCAGGGGGCACTGAAGCTTTCTTT
TRBV5-6,TRBD1,TRBJ1-5,NA,CASSFGTGDGNQPQHF,TGTGCCAGCAGCTTTGGTACAGGGGATGGCAATCAGCCCCAGCATTTT
TRBV9,NA,TRBJ2-1,NA,CASSVTPSSYNEQFF,TGTGCCAGCAGCGTAACCCCCAGCTCCTACAATGAGCAGTTCTTC
TRBV7-8,NA,TRBJ1-2,NA,CASSQVDRLNYGYTF,TGTGCCAGCAGCCAAGTAGACAGGCTTAACTATGGCTACACCTTC
TRBV7-9,NA,TRBJ2-6,NA,CASSLGVAGANVLTF,TGTGCCAGCAGCTTAGGAGTCGCTGGGGCCAACGTCCTGACTTTC
TRBV5-4,NA,TRBJ1-2,once,CASSRPGTQQEGYTF,TGTGCCAGCAGCAGGCCCGGGACACAACAGGAGGGCTACACCTTC
TRBV9,NA,TRBJ1-1,NA,CASSVGRAGTEAFF,TGTGCCAGCAGCGTAGGGAGGGCCGGCACTGAAGCTTTCTTT
TRBV12-2,NA,TRBJ1-2,once,CASRLEGLNYGYTF,TGTGCAAGTCGCTTAGAGGGGTTAAACTATGGCTACACCTTC
TRBV6-5,NA,TRBJ2-3,NA,CASSSVGGRSGDTQYF,TGTGCCAGCAGTTCCGTCGGAGGACGGTCAGGCGATACGCAGTATTTT
TRBV6-5,NA,TRBJ1-4,NA,CASTPEGSRAEKLFF,TGTGCCAGCACCCCCGAGGGCTCACGGGCGGAAAAACTGTTTTTT
TRBV5-5,TRBD1,TRBJ1-3,NA,CASSQRDREIGNTIYF,TGTGCCAGCAGCCAACGGGACAGGGAAATTGGAAACACCATATATTTT
TRBV21-1,NA,TRBJ1-5,NA,CASSKAGGHFLPNQPQHF,TGTGCCAGCAGCAAAGCAGGGGGACACTTTTTACCGAATCAGCCCCAGCATTTT
TRBV6-5,TRBD1,TRBJ1-4,NA,CASSRDRNSEKLFF,TGTGCCAGCAGTAGGGACAGAAACAGTGAAAAACTGTTTTTT
TRBV27,NA,TRBJ1-1,NA,CASSLTLSGNTEAFF,TGTGCCAGCAGTTTAACACTTTCGGGGAACACTGAAGCTTTCTTT
TRBV19,TRBD1,TRBJ1-5,NA,CASRETGATNQPQHF,TGTGCCAGTAGAGAGACAGGGGCCACGAATCAGCCCCAGCATTTT
TRBV2,NA,TRBJ2-7,NA,CASRGGQSYEQYF,TGTGCCAGCAGGGGGGGACAGTCCTACGAGCAGTACTTC
TRBV3-1/TRBV3-2,TRBD2,TRBJ2-3,NA,CASSQGLAGPGTQYF,TGTGCCAGCAGCCAAGGACTAGCGGGGCCTGGTACGCAGTATTTT
TRBV19,NA,TRBJ1-1,NA,CASRQNRAGLNTEAFF,TGTGCCAGTAGACAAAATAGGGCGGGCTTGAACACTGAAGCTTTCTTT